This TCR beta chain was recovered during a study of CD8 T cells in Susac syndrome. RNA, at about 0.45 to 1 ug, was reverse transcribed with random hexamers. Each CDR3 protein is one row after TCRdb ran MiXCR on the immunoSEQ multiplex PCR reads. The table has over 70,000 distinct CDR3 sequences, roughly 96% seen once. On this clonotype: As yet, its antigen is unknown.

Overall study results and limits: CD8+ clonal expansion in Susac was maximal in TEMRA cells and in active patients.

Germline V gene sequence: CDR1 DFQATT, CDR2 SNEGSKA (reference sequence). V lost 4 bases, J lost 4 bases, and 9 bases stayed unmatched. This CDR3 is built from 14 residues. Sequencing of TCR beta covered CD8+ and CD4+ T cells obtained from blood. This TCR came from a human donor with Susac syndrome. The V and J genes are TRBV20-1 and TRBJ2-7; 8 bases fit TRBD1. Sequencing was done on a sample of CD8+ T cells from PBMCs. This CDR3 reads CSATPRTGNYEQYF. Here the CDR3 DNA reads TGCAGTGCTACCCCAAGGACAGGGAATTACGAGCAGTACTTC.